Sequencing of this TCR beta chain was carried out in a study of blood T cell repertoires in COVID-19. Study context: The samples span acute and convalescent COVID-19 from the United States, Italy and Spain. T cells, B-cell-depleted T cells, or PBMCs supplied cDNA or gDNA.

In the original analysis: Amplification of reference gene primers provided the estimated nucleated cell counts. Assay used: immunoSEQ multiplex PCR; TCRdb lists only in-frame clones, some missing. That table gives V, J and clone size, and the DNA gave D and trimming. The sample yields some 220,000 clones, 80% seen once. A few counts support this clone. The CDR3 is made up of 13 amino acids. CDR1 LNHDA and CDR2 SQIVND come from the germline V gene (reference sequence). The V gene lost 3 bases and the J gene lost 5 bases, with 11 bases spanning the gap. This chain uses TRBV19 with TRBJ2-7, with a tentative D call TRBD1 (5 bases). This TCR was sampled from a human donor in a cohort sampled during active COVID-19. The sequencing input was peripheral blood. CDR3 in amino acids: CASSINWGDEQYF. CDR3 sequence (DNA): TGTGCCAGTAGTATTAATTGGGGCGACGAGCAGTACTTC.